The present T cell receptor (beta chain) was sequenced within a study of T cell responses to AZD1222 COVID-19 vaccine. TCRdb's copy holds only in-frame clones and misses some; the assay was immunoSEQ multiplex PCR. The sample has over 150,000 clones, more than 75% seen once. With 2 bases removed from V and 9 bases from J, the gap between germline ends came to 11 bases. The CDR3 sequence is 13 residues long. This TCR derives from an adult who received the AZD1222 COVID-19 vaccine. Here the sequenced sample was peripheral blood, taken 28 days after the second AZD1222 dose. This chain joins TRBV12-3 or TRBV12-4 and TRBJ1-5, with D possibly being TRBD1 (6 bases). The DNA for the CDR3 is TGTGCCAGCAGTTTAACCGGGACAACGCCCCAGCATTTT. Protein: CASSLTGTTPQHF.